This T cell receptor (beta chain) was identified during a study of Ad26.COV2.S vaccination and SARS-CoV-2 variants. General observations from the study: Post-vaccination spike-specific CD8+ and CD4+ T cell responses reportedly had substantial breadth. Recipients given vaccine exceeded placebo recipients in spike-specific TCR breadth.

Trimming cost V 6 bases and J 1 base, with 12 bases left between them. The CDR3 is 15 amino acids. CDR1 is LNHDA and CDR2 is SQIVND in the germline V gene (reference sequence). The repertoire was sequenced with immunoSEQ multiplex PCR; TCRdb's copy has only in-frame clones and lacks some. The sample shows 300,000 to 350,000 clones, about 85% of them seen only once. As for treatment: roughly 20 received Ad26.COV2.S at low or high dose, single or two shots; 5 received placebo; per-sample allocation not given. It was on day 63 after the first vaccine or placebo injection that samples were taken. Boston provided a donor who was an adult aged 18-55 years. With regard to this clone: Its antigen is still unknown.

The chain uses TRBV19 and TRBJ2-2, with no clear D. This TCR was sampled from a person aged 18-65 years who received the Ad26.COV2.S COVID-19 vaccine or a placebo. The material was peripheral blood, obtained in a trial of Ad26.COV2.S vaccine versus placebo. In DNA, the CDR3 is TGTGCCAGTAGGGAAGGGATTAAGAACACCGGGGAGCTGTTTTTT. Translation: CASREGIKNTGELFF.